This TCR beta chain was sequenced during a study of identical twins. TCRdb reanalysed the 5' RACE reads using MiXCR and keeps one entry per CDR3 protein. The sample holds a few hundred thousand distinct CDR3 sequences, more than 13% seen once. Regarding this clonotype: What it recognizes is unknown.

Germline trimming cut 2 bases from V and 6 bases from J; bases unmatched to any gene: 4. The germline V gene has CDR1 SGHTS and CDR2 YDEGEE. The CDR3 is 14 residues long. Findings and caveats of the study: Insertions ran lower in abundant cord blood beta clonotypes, though not in memory repertoires.

In addition, the sample was reused for a study of yellow fever vaccine responses in identical twins.

The sequence was obtained from a woman younger than 30 in good health. V and J are TRBV5-8 and TRBJ2-2; TRBD1 matches 7 bases. The sample comprised CD4+ T cells sorted from blood. CDR3 sequence (DNA): TGTGCCAGCAGCTTCGACAGGGTGGCCGGGGAGCTGTTTTTT. Translating gives CASSFDRVAGELFF. Full variable domain (rest looked up from reference TRBV5-8 and TRBJ2-2): EAGVTQSPTHLIKTRGQQATLRCSPISGHTSVYWYQQALGLGLQFLLWYDEGEERNRGNFPPRFSGRQFPNYSSELNVNALELEDSALYLCASSFDRVAGELFFGEGSRLTVL.